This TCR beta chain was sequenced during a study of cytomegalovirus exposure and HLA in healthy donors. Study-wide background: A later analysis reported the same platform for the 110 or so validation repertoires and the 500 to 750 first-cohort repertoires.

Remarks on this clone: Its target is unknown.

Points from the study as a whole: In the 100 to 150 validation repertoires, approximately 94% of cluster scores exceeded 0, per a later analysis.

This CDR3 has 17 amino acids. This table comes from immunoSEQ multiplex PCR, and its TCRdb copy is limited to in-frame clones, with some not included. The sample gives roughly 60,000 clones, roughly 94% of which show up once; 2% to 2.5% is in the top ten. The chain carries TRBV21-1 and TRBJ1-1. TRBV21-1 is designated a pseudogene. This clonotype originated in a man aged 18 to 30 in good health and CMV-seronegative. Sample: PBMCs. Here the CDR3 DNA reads TGTGCCAGCAGTAACAAGAACACGGGAAATAAGAACACTGAAGCTTTCTTT. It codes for CASSNKNTGNKNTEAFF.